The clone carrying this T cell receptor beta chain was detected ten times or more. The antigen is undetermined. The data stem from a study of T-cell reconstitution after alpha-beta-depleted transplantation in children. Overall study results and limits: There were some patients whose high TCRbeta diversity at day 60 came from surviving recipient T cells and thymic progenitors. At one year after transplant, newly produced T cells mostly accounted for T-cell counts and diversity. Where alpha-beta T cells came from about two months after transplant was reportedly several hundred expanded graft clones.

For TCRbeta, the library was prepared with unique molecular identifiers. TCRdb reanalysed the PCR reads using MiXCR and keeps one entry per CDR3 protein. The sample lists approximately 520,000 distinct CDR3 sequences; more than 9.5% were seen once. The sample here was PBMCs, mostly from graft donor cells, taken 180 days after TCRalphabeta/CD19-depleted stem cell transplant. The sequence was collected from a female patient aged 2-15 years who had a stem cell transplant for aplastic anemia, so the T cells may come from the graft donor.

CDR3 nucleotide sequence: TGCAGCGTTGCGGGGGGCTTTACCGCAGATACGCAGTATTTT. This sequence encodes CSVAGGFTADTQYF. The V call is TRBV29-1, the J call TRBJ2-3; TRBD2 is a possible D gene (7 bases). The CDR3 runs 14 residues. Germline V gene data show CDR1 as SQVTM and CDR2 as ANQGSEA. V lost 4 bases and J 4 bases, leaving 15 bases between the germline ends.